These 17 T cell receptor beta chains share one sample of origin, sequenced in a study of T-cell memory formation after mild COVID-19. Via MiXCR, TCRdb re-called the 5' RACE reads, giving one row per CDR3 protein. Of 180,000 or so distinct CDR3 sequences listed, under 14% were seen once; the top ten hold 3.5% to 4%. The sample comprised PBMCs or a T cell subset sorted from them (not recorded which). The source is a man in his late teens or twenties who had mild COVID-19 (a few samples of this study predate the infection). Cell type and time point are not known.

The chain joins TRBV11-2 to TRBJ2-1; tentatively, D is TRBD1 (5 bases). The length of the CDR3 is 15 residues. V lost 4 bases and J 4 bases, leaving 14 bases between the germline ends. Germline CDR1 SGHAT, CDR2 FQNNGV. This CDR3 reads CASSSRAPVYNEQFF. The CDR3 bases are TGTGCCAGCAGCTCCAGGGCACCAGTTTACAATGAGCAGTTCTTC.

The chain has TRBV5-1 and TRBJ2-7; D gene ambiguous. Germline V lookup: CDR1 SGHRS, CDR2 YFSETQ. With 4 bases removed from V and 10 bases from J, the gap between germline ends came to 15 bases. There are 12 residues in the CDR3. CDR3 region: CASSDVDAGQYF. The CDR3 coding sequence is TGCGCCAGCAGCGACGTGGACGCCGGCCAGTACTTC.

As DNA, the CDR3 is TGCGCCAGCAGCCGGGACAGGGCCCTAACCAATGAGCAGTTCTTC. Protein: CASSRDRALTNEQFF. The chain employs TRBV5-1 and TRBJ2-1, with 9 bases lining up with TRBD1. Germline V CDR1 and CDR2: SGHRS, YFSETQ. The CDR3 has 15 residues. Germline trimming cut 4 bases from V and 6 bases from J; bases unmatched to any gene: 8.

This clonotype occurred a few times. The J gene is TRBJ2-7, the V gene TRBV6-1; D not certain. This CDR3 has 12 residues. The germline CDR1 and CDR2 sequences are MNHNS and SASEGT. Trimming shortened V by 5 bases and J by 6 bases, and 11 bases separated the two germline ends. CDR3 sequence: CASSFSDREQYV. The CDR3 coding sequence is TGTGCCAGCAGTTTCTCCGACCGCGAGCAGTACGTC.

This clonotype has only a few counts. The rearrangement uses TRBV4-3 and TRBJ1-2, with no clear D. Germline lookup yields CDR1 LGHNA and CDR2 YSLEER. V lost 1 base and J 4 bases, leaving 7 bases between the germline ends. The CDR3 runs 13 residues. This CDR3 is CASSQGPVYGYTF. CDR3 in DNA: TGCGCCAGCAGCCAAGGACCGGTCTATGGCTACACCTTC.

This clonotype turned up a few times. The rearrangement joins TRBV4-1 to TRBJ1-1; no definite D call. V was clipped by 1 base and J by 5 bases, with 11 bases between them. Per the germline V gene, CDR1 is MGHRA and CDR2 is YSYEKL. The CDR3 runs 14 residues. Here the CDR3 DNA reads TGCGCCAGCAGCCAAGGATCAGCTTCAACTGAAGCTTTCTTT. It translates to CASSQGSASTEAFF.

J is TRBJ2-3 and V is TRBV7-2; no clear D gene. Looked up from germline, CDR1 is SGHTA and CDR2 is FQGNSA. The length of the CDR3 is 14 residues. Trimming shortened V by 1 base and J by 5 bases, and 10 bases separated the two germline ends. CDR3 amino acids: CASSLVGFEDTQYF. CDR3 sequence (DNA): TGTGCCAGCAGCTTAGTAGGGTTCGAAGATACGCAGTATTTT.

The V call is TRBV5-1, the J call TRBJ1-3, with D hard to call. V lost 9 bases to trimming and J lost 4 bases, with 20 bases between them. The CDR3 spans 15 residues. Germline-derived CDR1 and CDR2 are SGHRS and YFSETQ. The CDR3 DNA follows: TGCGCCACCAGGCCTGCGCCGGTGTCCGGAAACACCATATATTTT. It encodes CATRPAPVSGNTIYF.

The CDR3 sequence is CASSAQEPPLHF. Here the CDR3 DNA reads TGTGCCAGCAGCGCCCAGGAACCACCCCTCCACTTT. This chain joins TRBV5-5 and TRBJ1-6; D is uncertain. This CDR3 comprises 12 residues. Germline lookup yields CDR1 SGHKS and CDR2 YYEKEE (reference sequence). Trimming left V 4 bases short and J 11 bases short, with 10 bases between.

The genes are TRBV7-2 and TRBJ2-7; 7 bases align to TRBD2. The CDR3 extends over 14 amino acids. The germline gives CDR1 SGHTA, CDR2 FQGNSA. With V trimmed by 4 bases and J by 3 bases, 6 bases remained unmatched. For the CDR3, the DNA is TGTGCCAGCAGCTCCCCCGCTAGCGGCTACGAGCAGTACTTC. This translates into CASSSPASGYEQYF. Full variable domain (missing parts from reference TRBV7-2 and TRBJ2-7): GAGVSQSPSNKVTEKGKDVELRCDPISGHTALYWYRQSLGQGLEFLIYFQGNSAPDKSGLPSDRFSAERTGGSVSTLTIQRTQQEDSAVYLCASSSPASGYEQYFGPGTRLTVT.

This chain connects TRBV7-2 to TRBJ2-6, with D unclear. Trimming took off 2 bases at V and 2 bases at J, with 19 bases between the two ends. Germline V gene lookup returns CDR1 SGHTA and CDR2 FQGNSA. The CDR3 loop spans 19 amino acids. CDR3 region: CASSLKARRVTTGANVLTF. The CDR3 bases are TGTGCCAGCAGCTTAAAAGCGCGGAGAGTCACAACTGGGGCCAACGTCCTGACTTTC.

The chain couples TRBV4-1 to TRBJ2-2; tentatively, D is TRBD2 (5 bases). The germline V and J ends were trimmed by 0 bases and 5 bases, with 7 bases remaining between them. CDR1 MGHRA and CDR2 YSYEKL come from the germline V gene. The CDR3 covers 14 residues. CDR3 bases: TGCGCCAGCAGCCAAGATCCGGGGACCGGGGAGCTGTTTTTT. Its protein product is CASSQDPGTGELFF.

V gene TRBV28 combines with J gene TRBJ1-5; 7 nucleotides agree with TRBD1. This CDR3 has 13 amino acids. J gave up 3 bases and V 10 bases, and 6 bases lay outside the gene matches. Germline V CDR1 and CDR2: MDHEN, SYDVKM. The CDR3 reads CAIRQGNNQPQHF. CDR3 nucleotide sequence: TGTGCCATACGACAGGGAAACAATCAGCCCCAGCATTTT.

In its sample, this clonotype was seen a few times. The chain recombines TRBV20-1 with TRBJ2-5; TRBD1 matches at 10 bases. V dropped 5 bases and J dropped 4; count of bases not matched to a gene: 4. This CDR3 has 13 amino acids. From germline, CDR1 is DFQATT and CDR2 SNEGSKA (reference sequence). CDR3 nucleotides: TGCAGTGCTGCCGGGACAGGGGTAGAGACCCAGTACTTC. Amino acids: CSAAGTGVETQYF.

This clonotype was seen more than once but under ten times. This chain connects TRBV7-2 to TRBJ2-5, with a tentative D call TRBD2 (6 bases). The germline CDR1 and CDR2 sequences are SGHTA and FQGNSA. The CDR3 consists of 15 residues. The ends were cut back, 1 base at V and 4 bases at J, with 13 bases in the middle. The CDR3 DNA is TGTGCCAGCAGCTTAGGAGGAGCTAGCGCAGAGACCCAGTACTTC. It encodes CASSLGGASAETQYF. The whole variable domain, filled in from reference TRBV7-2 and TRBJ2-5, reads GAGVSQSPSNKVTEKGKDVELRCDPISGHTALYWYRQSLGQGLEFLIYFQGNSAPDKSGLPSDRFSAERTGGSVSTLTIQRTQQEDSAVYLCASSLGGASAETQYFGPGTRLLVL.

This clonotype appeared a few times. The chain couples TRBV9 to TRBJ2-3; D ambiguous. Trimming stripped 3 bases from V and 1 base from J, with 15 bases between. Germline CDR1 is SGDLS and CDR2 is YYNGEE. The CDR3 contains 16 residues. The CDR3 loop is CASSETPSPRTDTQYF. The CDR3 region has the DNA TGTGCCAGCAGCGAGACACCTTCCCCTCGCACAGATACGCAGTATTTT.

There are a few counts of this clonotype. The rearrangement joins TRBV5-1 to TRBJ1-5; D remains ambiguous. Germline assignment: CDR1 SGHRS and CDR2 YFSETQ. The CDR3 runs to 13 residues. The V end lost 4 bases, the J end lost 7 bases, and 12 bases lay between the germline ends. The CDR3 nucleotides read TGCGCCAGCAGCCTTGACCGGGAACAGCCCCAGCATTTT. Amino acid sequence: CASSLDREQPQHF.